Listed below are T cell receptor beta chains from one sample, sequenced in a study of cytomegalovirus exposure and HLA in healthy donors. The protocol was immunoSEQ multiplex PCR, while the TCRdb copy is restricted to in-frame clones and leaves out a portion. The sample yields around 180,000 clones, more than 85% seen once. Material: PBMCs. The origin of the receptors is a woman under 30 in good health and CMV-seronegative. Both conserved end residues are part of each CDR3. Fields, in order: J gene, D gene, clone size, V gene, CDR3 protein, CDR3 DNA. D genes are given only for firm matches. Clone size is shown for a subset of rows, as once, few, many or a class of expanded clone.

J: TRBJ2-2
D: TRBD1
size: NA
V: TRBV9
CDR3: CASSVGGGLNTGELFF
DNA: TGTGCCAGCAGCGTAGGAGGGGGCCTCAACACCGGGGAGCTGTTTTTT

J: TRBJ1-1
D: NA
size: NA
V: TRBV5-1
CDR3: CASSLHSGMNTEAFF
DNA: TGCGCCAGCAGCTTGCACTCAGGGATGAACACTGAAGCTTTCTTT

J: TRBJ2-7
D: NA
size: NA
V: TRBV21-1
CDR3: CASSKAGRGASSYEQYF
DNA: TGTGCCAGCAGCAAAGCAGGCCGCGGGGCTAGCTCCTACGAGCAGTACTTC

J: TRBJ1-1
D: TRBD1
size: once
V: TRBV19
CDR3: CASSHATGGAEAFF
DNA: TGTGCCAGTAGTCATGCGACAGGGGGCGCGGAAGCTTTCTTT

J: TRBJ2-7
D: TRBD2
size: NA
V: TRBV4-1
CDR3: CASSQQAGPSYEQYF
DNA: TGCGCCAGCAGCCAACAAGCGGGGCCTTCCTACGAGCAGTACTTC

J: TRBJ2-2
D: TRBD1
size: once
V: TRBV11-2
CDR3: CASSSRDRASGELFF
DNA: TGTGCCAGCAGCTCCCGGGACAGGGCGTCCGGGGAGCTGTTTTTT

J: TRBJ1-2
D: NA
size: NA
V: TRBV6-5
CDR3: CASSRDSANYGYTF
DNA: TGTGCCAGCAGTCGCGACTCAGCTAACTATGGCTACACCTTC

J: TRBJ2-1
D: TRBD2
size: few
V: TRBV27
CDR3: CASSLGTSGRSYNEQFF
DNA: TGTGCCAGCAGTTTGGGGACTAGCGGACGCTCCTACAATGAGCAGTTCTTC

J: TRBJ2-1
D: TRBD2
size: NA
V: TRBV4-1
CDR3: CASSRPSGRGGEQFF
DNA: TGCGCCAGCAGCCGACCTAGCGGGAGAGGGGGTGAGCAGTTCTTC

J: TRBJ2-7
D: TRBD1
size: NA
V: TRBV6-5
CDR3: CASSLRGTEWSYEQYF
DNA: TGTGCCAGCAGTTTACGTGGGACAGAGTGGAGCTACGAGCAGTACTTC

J: TRBJ1-1
D: NA
size: NA
V: TRBV7-9
CDR3: CASSDGRYRGTEAFF
DNA: TGTGCCAGCAGCGACGGACGGTACCGGGGCACTGAAGCTTTCTTT

J: TRBJ1-5
D: NA
size: NA
V: TRBV7-9
CDR3: CASSRLGAASNQPQHF
DNA: TGTGCCAGCAGCAGATTAGGGGCGGCAAGCAATCAGCCCCAGCATTTT

J: TRBJ2-3
D: TRBD2
size: NA
V: TRBV10-3
CDR3: CAITSGLAGNPDTQYF
DNA: TGTGCCATCACCAGCGGACTAGCGGGGAACCCAGATACGCAGTATTTT

J: TRBJ2-7
D: NA
size: once
V: TRBV20-1
CDR3: CSARLSREQYF
DNA: TGCAGTGCTAGACTGAGCAGGGAGCAGTACTTC

J: TRBJ2-3
D: NA
size: once
V: TRBV11-1
CDR3: CASSPGRRGRRTDTQYF
DNA: TGTGCCAGCAGCCCCGGCCGGAGGGGCAGGAGGACAGATACGCAGTATTTT

J: TRBJ1-6
D: NA
size: NA
V: TRBV7-2
CDR3: CASSLGTFSPLHF
DNA: TGTGCCAGCAGCCTGGGGACATTTTCACCCCTCCACTTT

J: TRBJ2-5
D: NA
size: NA
V: TRBV14
CDR3: CASSPGASRETQYF
DNA: TGTGCCAGCAGCCCTGGGGCCTCGCGGGAGACCCAGTACTTC

J: TRBJ1-4
D: NA
size: NA
V: TRBV10-2
CDR3: CASTSTQGEKLFF
DNA: TGCGCCAGCACCTCTACCCAGGGTGAAAAACTGTTTTTT

J: TRBJ1-2
D: TRBD1
size: NA
V: TRBV2
CDR3: CASSESRTGLNYGYTF
DNA: TGTGCCAGCAGTGAATCTAGGACAGGGCTTAACTATGGCTACACCTTC

J: TRBJ2-3
D: TRBD2
size: NA
V: TRBV7-2
CDR3: CASSLAVVSGADTQYF
DNA: TGTGCCAGCAGCTTAGCGGTCGTTAGCGGGGCAGATACGCAGTATTTT

J: TRBJ2-1
D: TRBD2
size: NA
V: TRBV9
CDR3: CASSQSAGSYNEQFF
DNA: TGTGCCAGCAGCCAATCAGCGGGAAGCTACAATGAGCAGTTCTTC

J: TRBJ1-2
D: NA
size: NA
V: TRBV5-6
CDR3: CASARTSDYGYTF
DNA: TGTGCCAGCGCTCGGACAAGCGATTATGGCTACACCTTC

J: TRBJ2-1
D: TRBD2
size: NA
V: TRBV7-9
CDR3: CASSSGGEQFF
DNA: TGTGCCAGCAGCTCGGGGGGTGAGCAGTTCTTC

J: TRBJ2-1
D: NA
size: medium-sized
V: TRBV6-4
CDR3: CASSDTSSNEQFF
DNA: TGTGCCAGCAGTGACACGAGTAGTAATGAGCAGTTCTTC

J: TRBJ2-7
D: TRBD1
size: NA
V: TRBV28
CDR3: CASSLNPGQEPEQYF
DNA: TGTGCCAGCAGTCTCAACCCCGGACAGGAGCCCGAGCAGTACTTC

J: TRBJ1-1
D: TRBD1
size: few
V: TRBV5-1
CDR3: CASSIGQGEAFF
DNA: TGCGCCAGCAGTATTGGACAGGGTGAAGCTTTCTTT

J: TRBJ1-1
D: TRBD1
size: few
V: TRBV4-3
CDR3: CASSHPNRIDRGRGRGYTEAFF
DNA: TGCGCCAGCAGCCACCCGAACAGAATCGACAGGGGGCGGGGGAGGGGGTACACTGAAGCTTTCTTT

J: TRBJ2-2
D: NA
size: few
V: TRBV7-2
CDR3: CASSPRQNTGELFF
DNA: TGTGCCAGCAGCCCGCGACAGAACACCGGGGAGCTGTTTTTT

J: TRBJ2-4
D: TRBD1
size: NA
V: TRBV5-1
CDR3: CASSLAGTGRGMDKNIQYF
DNA: TGCGCCAGCAGCTTGGCCGGGACAGGTCGGGGCATGGACAAAAACATTCAGTACTTC

J: TRBJ2-1
D: NA
size: few
V: TRBV5-1
CDR3: CASSLDGSLNEQFF
DNA: TGCGCCAGCAGCTTGGACGGGAGCCTCAATGAGCAGTTCTTC

J: TRBJ1-1
D: TRBD1
size: NA
V: TRBV5-8
CDR3: CASSLDRGPEAFF
DNA: TGTGCCAGCTCCCTGGACAGGGGGCCTGAAGCTTTCTTT

J: TRBJ2-1
D: TRBD2
size: NA
V: TRBV5-1
CDR3: CASSLLGLAGDEQFF
DNA: TGCGCCAGCAGCTTGTTGGGACTAGCGGGAGATGAGCAGTTCTTC

J: TRBJ2-1
D: TRBD2
size: NA
V: TRBV30
CDR3: CAWSVRGGYNEQFF
DNA: TGTGCCTGGAGTGTGCGGGGAGGGTACAATGAGCAGTTCTTC

J: TRBJ2-1
D: TRBD2
size: NA
V: TRBV5-4
CDR3: CASSYPPAGSRDEQFF
DNA: TGTGCCAGCAGCTACCCCCCAGCGGGGTCCAGGGATGAGCAGTTCTTC

J: TRBJ2-2
D: NA
size: NA
V: TRBV6-5
CDR3: CASSAGEEAGELFF
DNA: TGTGCCAGCAGTGCAGGGGAAGAAGCCGGGGAGCTGTTTTTT

J: TRBJ2-7
D: TRBD2
size: NA
V: TRBV5-1
CDR3: CASSFAREGDEQYF
DNA: TGCGCCAGCAGCTTCGCCAGGGAGGGCGACGAGCAGTACTTC

J: TRBJ1-1
D: NA
size: NA
V: TRBV7-9
CDR3: CAAGRGSTEAFF
DNA: TGTGCCGCCGGGCGGGGTTCCACTGAAGCTTTCTTT

J: TRBJ2-4
D: TRBD2
size: NA
V: TRBV14
CDR3: CASRREDIQYF
DNA: TGTGCCAGCAGGCGGGAGGACATTCAGTACTTC

J: TRBJ1-1
D: NA
size: NA
V: TRBV7-9
CDR3: CASSAGGGTANTEAFF
DNA: TGTGCCAGCAGCGCCGGGGGAGGGACGGCTAACACTGAAGCTTTCTTT

J: TRBJ2-7
D: TRBD2
size: NA
V: TRBV6-1
CDR3: CASSASGPPYEQYF
DNA: TGTGCCAGCAGTGCTAGCGGGCCCCCCTACGAGCAGTACTTC

J: TRBJ1-2
D: TRBD1
size: NA
V: TRBV9
CDR3: CASSETTRPTGGANYGYTF
DNA: TGTGCCAGCAGCGAGACTACACGCCCAACAGGGGGCGCGAACTATGGCTACACCTTC

J: TRBJ2-2
D: NA
size: NA
V: TRBV7-7
CDR3: CASSPTGLSTGELFF
DNA: TGTGCTAGCAGCCCCACCGGACTGAGCACCGGGGAGCTGTTTTTT

J: TRBJ1-1
D: NA
size: once
V: TRBV7-2
CDR3: CASSLGLRNTEAFF
DNA: TGTGCCAGCAGCTTAGGTCTCCGGAACACTGAAGCTTTCTTT

J: TRBJ1-2
D: TRBD1
size: once
V: TRBV28
CDR3: CASSLPGQGGDYGYTF
DNA: TGTGCCAGCAGTTTACCCGGACAGGGGGGGGACTATGGCTACACCTTC

J: TRBJ2-3
D: NA
size: NA
V: TRBV18
CDR3: CASSPYGGTQYF
DNA: TGTGCCAGCTCACCTTACGGCGGTACGCAGTATTTT

J: TRBJ1-2
D: NA
size: once
V: TRBV7-9
CDR3: CASSLREQDYGYTF
DNA: TGTGCCAGCAGCTTAAGGGAACAGGACTATGGCTACACCTTC

J: TRBJ2-5
D: NA
size: NA
V: TRBV27
CDR3: CASSLAGAGQETQYF
DNA: TGTGCCAGCAGTTTAGCGGGCGCGGGGCAAGAGACCCAGTACTTC

J: TRBJ2-7
D: TRBD2
size: NA
V: TRBV7-2
CDR3: CASSPREEAYEQYF
DNA: TGTGCCAGCAGCCCCCGGGAGGAGGCCTACGAGCAGTACTTC

J: TRBJ2-7
D: TRBD2
size: once
V: TRBV2
CDR3: CASRGIAGVEEQYF
DNA: TGTGCCAGCAGAGGAATAGCGGGAGTGGAGGAGCAGTACTTC

J: TRBJ1-2
D: NA
size: NA
V: TRBV21-1
CDR3: CASSKVAENGERANYGYTF
DNA: TGTGCCAGCAGCAAAGTCGCCGAAAACGGGGAGCGGGCTAACTATGGCTACACCTTC

J: TRBJ2-5
D: TRBD1
size: NA
V: TRBV6-5
CDR3: CASSYPGQGFTQYF
DNA: TGTGCCAGCAGTTATCCGGGACAGGGGTTCACCCAGTACTTC

J: TRBJ2-2
D: TRBD2
size: few
V: TRBV27
CDR3: CASRERRRLAGNPTGELFF
DNA: TGTGCCAGCAGAGAAAGAAGAAGACTAGCGGGGAACCCTACCGGGGAGCTGTTTTTT

J: TRBJ2-7
D: TRBD1
size: NA
V: TRBV11-2
CDR3: CASSLETGGLYEQYF
DNA: TGTGCCAGCAGCTTAGAGACAGGGGGGCTCTACGAGCAGTACTTC

J: TRBJ2-2
D: NA
size: NA
V: TRBV5-1
CDR3: CASSGVNTEELFF
DNA: TGCGCCAGTTCGGGGGTCAACACCGAGGAGCTGTTTTTT

J: TRBJ1-5
D: TRBD1
size: once
V: TRBV4-1
CDR3: CASSQEQGGHQPQHF
DNA: TGCGCCAGCAGCCAAGAACAGGGGGGCCATCAGCCCCAGCATTTT

J: TRBJ1-2
D: TRBD1
size: once
V: TRBV6-6
CDR3: CASSRKDRGQNYGYTF
DNA: TGTGCCAGCAGTCGGAAGGACAGGGGGCAGAACTATGGCTACACCTTC

J: TRBJ1-6
D: NA
size: NA
V: TRBV2
CDR3: CASRASISPLHF
DNA: TGTGCCAGCAGGGCCTCCATTTCACCCCTCCACTTT

J: TRBJ2-1
D: TRBD2
size: NA
V: TRBV6-4
CDR3: CASSQDSGGDSEQFF
DNA: TGTGCCAGCAGCCAGGATAGCGGGGGGGATAGTGAGCAGTTCTTC

J: TRBJ2-2
D: TRBD2
size: NA
V: TRBV5-1
CDR3: CASRLAVNTGELFF
DNA: TGCGCCAGCAGACTAGCGGTGAACACCGGGGAGCTGTTTTTT